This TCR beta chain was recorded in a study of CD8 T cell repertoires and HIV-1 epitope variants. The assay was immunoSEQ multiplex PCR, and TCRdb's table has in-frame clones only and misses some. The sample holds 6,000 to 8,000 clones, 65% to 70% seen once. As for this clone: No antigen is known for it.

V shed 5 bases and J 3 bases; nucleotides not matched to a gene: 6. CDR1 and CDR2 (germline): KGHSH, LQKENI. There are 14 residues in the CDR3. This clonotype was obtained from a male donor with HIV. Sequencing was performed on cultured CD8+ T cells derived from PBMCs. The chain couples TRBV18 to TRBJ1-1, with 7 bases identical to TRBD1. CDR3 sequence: CASSAPGQYTEAFF. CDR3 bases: TGTGCCAGCTCAGCTCCGGGACAGTACACTGAAGCTTTCTTT.